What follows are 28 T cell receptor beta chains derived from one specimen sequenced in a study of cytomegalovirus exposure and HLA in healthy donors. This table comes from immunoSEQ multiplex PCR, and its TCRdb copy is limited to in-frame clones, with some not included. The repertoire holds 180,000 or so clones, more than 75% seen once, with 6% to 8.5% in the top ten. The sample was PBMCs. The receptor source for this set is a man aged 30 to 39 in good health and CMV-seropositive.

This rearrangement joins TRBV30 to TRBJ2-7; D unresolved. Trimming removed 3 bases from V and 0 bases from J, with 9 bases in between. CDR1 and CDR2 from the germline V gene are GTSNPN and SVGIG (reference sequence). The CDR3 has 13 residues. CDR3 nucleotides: TGTGCCTGGAGAGGGCCGGCCTCCTACGAGCAGTACTTC. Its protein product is CAWRGPASYEQYF.

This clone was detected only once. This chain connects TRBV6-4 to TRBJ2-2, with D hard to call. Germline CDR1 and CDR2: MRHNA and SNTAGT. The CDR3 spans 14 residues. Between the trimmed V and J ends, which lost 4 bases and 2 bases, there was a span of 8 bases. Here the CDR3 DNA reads TGTGCCAGCAGTGCGAGCCCAAACACCGGGGAGCTGTTTTTT. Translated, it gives CASSASPNTGELFF.

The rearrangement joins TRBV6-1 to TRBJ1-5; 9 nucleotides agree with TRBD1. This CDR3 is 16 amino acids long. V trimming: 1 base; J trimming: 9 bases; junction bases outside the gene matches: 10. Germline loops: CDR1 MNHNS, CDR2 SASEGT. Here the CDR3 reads CASSEGGTGSPRPQHF. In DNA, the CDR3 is TGTGCCAGCAGTGAAGGGGGGACAGGGAGCCCTAGGCCCCAGCATTTT.

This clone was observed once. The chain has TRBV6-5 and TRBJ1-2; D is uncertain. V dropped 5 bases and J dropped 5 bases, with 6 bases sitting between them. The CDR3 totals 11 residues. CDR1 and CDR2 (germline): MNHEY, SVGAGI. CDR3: CASSPNYGYTF. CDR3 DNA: TGTGCCAGCAGTCCCAATTATGGCTACACCTTC.

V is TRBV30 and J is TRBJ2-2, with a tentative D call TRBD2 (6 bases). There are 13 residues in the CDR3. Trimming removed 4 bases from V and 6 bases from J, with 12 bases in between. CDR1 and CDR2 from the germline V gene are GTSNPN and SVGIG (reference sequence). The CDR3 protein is CAWTLGGAGELFF. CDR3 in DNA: TGTGCCTGGACCCTCGGAGGGGCCGGGGAGCTGTTTTTT.

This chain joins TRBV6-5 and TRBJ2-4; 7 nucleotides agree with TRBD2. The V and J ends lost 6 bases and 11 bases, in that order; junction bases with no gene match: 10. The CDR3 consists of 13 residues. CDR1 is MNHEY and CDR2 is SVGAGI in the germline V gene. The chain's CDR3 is CASSGTKRALQYF. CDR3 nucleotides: TGTGCCAGCAGCGGGACTAAGAGGGCCCTTCAGTACTTC.

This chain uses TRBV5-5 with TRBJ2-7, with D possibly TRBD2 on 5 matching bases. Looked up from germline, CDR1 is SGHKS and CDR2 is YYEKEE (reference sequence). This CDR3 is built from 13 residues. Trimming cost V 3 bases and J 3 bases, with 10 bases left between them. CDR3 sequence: CASSWAEDYEQYF. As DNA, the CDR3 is TGTGCCAGCAGCTGGGCGGAGGACTACGAGCAGTACTTC.

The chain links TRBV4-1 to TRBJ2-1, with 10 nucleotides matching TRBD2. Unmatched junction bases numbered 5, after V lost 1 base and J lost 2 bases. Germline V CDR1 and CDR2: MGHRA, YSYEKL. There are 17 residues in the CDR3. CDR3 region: CASSQGQREGPYNEQFF. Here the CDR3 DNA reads TGCGCCAGCAGCCAAGGTCAGCGGGAGGGCCCCTACAATGAGCAGTTCTTC.

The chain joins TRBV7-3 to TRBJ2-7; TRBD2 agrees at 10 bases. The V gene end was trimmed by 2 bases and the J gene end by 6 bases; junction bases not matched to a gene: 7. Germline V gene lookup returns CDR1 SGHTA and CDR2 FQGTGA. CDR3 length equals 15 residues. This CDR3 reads CASSLQAGGPREQYF. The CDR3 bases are TGTGCCAGCAGCTTACAAGCGGGGGGGCCACGCGAGCAGTACTTC.

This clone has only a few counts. The CDR3 bases are TGTGCCAGCAGCGTAACCGCTAAGGACACTGAAGCTTTCTTT. This codes for CASSVTAKDTEAFF. The chain is built from TRBV7-9 and TRBJ1-1, with no clear D. The germline gives CDR1 SEHNR, CDR2 FQNEAQ (reference sequence). V lost 5 bases, J lost 3 bases, and 13 bases lay in between. CDR3 length equals 14 residues. The full variable domain, in which reference TRBV7-9 and TRBJ1-1 provide the parts outside the CDR3, is DTGVSQNPRHKITKRGQNVTFRCDPISEHNRLYWYRQTLGQGPEFLTYFQNEAQLEKSRLLSDRFSAERPKGSFSTLEIQRTEQGDSAMYLCASSVTAKDTEAFFGQGTRLTVV.

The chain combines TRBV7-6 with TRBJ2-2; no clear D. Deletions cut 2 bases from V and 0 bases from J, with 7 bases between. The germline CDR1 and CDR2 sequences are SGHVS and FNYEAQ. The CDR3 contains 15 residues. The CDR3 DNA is TGTGCCAGCAGCTTACAGAACGCGAACACCGGGGAGCTGTTTTTT. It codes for CASSLQNANTGELFF.

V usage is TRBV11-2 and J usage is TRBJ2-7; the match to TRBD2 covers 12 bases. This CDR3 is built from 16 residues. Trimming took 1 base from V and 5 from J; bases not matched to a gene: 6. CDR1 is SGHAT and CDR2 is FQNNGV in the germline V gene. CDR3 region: CASSLGKTSGRHEQYF. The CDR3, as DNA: TGTGCCAGCAGCTTAGGCAAGACTAGCGGGAGACACGAGCAGTACTTC.

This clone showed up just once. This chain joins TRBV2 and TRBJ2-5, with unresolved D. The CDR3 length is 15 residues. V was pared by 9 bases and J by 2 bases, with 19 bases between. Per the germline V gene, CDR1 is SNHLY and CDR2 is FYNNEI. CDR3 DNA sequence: TGTGCCAGTGGTGGCTCCGAGACGGCTCAAGAGACCCAGTACTTC. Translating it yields CASGGSETAQETQYF.

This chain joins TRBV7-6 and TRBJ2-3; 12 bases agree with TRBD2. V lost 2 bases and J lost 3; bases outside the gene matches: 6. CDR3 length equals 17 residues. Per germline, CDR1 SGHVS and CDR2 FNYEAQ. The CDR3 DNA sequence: TGTGCCAGCAGCTTAATTCGACTAGCGGGAGAGACAGATACGCAGTATTTT. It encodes CASSLIRLAGETDTQYF.

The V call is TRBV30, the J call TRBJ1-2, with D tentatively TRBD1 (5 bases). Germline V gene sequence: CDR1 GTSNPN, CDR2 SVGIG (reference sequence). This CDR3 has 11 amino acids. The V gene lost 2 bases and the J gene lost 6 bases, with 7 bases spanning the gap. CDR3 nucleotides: TGTGCCTGGAGTTCAGGGAATGGCTACACCTTC. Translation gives CAWSSGNGYTF.

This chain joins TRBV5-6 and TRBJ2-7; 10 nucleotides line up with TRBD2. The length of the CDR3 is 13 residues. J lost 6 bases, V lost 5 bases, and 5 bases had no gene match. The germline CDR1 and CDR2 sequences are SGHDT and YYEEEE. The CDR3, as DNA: TGTGCCAGCAGGGGTAGCGGGAGGTCCGAGCAGTACTTC. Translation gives CASRGSGRSEQYF. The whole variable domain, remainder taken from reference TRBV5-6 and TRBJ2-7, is DAGVTQSPTHLIKTRGQQVTLRCSPKSGHDTVSWYQQALGQGPQFIFQYYEEEERQRGNFPDRFSGHQFPNYSSELNVNALLLGDSALYLCASRGSGRSEQYFGPGTRLTVT.

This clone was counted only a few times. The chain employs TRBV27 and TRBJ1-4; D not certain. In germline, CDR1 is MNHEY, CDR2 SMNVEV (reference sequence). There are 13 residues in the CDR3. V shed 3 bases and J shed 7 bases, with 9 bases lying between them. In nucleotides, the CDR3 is TGTGCCAGCAGTTTTTCCGGTTTTGAAAAACTGTTTTTT. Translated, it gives CASSFSGFEKLFF.

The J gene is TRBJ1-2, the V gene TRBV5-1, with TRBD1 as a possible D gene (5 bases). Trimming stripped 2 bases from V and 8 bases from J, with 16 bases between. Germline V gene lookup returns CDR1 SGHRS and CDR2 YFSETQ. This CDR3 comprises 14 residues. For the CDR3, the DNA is TGCGCCAGCAGCTTCCGGGGCTCCGGTGGGGGCTACACCTTC. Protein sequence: CASSFRGSGGGYTF.

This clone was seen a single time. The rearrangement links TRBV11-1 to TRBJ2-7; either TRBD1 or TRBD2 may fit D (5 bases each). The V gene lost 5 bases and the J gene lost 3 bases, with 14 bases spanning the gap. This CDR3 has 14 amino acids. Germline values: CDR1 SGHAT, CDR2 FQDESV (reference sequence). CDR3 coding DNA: TGTGCCAGCAGCGTCAGGGACGGCAACTACGAGCAGTACTTC. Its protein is CASSVRDGNYEQYF.

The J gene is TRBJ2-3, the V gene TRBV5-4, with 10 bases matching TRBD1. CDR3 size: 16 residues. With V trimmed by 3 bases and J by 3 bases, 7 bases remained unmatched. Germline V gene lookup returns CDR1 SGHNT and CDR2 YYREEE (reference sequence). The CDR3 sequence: CASSSGTGEGTDTQYF. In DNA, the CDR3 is TGTGCCAGCAGCTCCGGGACAGGGGAGGGTACAGATACGCAGTATTTT.

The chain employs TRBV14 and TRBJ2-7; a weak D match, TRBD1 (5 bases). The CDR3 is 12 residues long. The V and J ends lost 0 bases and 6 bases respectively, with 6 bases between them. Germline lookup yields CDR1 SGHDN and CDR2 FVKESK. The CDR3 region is CASSQEGPEQYF. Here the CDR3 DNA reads TGTGCCAGCAGCCAAGAGGGGCCCGAGCAGTACTTC.

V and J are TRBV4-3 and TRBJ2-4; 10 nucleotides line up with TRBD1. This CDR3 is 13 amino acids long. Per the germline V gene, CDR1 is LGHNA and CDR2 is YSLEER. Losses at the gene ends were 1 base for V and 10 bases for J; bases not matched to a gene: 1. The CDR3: CASSQGTGGIQYF. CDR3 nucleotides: TGCGCCAGCAGCCAAGGGACAGGGGGGATTCAGTACTTC.

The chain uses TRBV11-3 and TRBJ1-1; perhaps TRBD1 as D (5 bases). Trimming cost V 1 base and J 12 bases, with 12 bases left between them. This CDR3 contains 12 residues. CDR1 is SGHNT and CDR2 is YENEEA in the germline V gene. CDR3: CASSLVGDLTFF. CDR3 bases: TGTGCCAGCAGCTTAGTGGGGGATTTAACTTTCTTT.

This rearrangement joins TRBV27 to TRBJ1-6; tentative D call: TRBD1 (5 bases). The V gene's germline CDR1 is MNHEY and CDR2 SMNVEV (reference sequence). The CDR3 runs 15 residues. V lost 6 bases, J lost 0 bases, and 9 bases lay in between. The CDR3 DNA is TGTGCCAGCAGGGGGGGGAGCTCCTATAATTCACCCCTCCACTTT. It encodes CASRGGSSYNSPLHF.

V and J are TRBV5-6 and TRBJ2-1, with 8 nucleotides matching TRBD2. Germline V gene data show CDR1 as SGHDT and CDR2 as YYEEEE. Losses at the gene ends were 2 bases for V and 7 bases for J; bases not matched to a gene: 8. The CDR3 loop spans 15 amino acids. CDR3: CASSLNRLANNEQFF. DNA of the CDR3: TGTGCCAGCAGCTTAAATCGACTAGCGAATAATGAGCAGTTCTTC. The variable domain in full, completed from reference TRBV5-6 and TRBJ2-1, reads DAGVTQSPTHLIKTRGQQVTLRCSPKSGHDTVSWYQQALGQGPQFIFQYYEEEERQRGNFPDRFSGHQFPNYSSELNVNALLLGDSALYLCASSLNRLANNEQFFGPGTRLTVL.

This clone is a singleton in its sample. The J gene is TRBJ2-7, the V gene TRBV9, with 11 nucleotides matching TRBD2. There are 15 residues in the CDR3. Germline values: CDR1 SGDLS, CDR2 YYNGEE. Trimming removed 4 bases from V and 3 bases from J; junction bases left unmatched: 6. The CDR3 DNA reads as TGTGCCAGCAGCCTAGGGACTAGCGGTCTCTACGAGCAGTACTTC. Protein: CASSLGTSGLYEQYF.

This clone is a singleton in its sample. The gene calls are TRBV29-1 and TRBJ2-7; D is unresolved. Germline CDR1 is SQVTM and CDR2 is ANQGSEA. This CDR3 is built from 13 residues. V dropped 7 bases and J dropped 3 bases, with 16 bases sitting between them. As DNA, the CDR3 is TGCAGCGCTCCCCCGGTTGAGCACTACGAGCAGTACTTC. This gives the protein CSAPPVEHYEQYF.

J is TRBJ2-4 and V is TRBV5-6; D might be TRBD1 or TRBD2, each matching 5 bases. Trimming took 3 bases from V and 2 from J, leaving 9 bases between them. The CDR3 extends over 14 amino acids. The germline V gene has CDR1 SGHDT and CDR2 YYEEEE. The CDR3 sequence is CASSSGLTKNIQYF. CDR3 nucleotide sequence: TGTGCCAGCAGCTCGGGGCTGACCAAAAACATTCAGTACTTC.